Listed below are T cell receptor beta chains from one sample, sequenced in a study of blood T cell repertoires in COVID-19. Sequenced by immunoSEQ multiplex PCR; TCRdb stores in-frame clones only, minus some. The table shows about 50,000 clones, with 90% occurring only once. Sequencing input: peripheral blood. Receptor source: a man aged 35 to 55 with acute or convalescent COVID-19. Both conserved end residues are part of each CDR3. The order of the fields is D gene, J gene, clone size, V gene, CDR3 protein, CDR3 DNA. The D gene is left open where the match is weak. A row's size may be missing; if present it is once, few, many or a size class.

.,TRBJ1-5,.,TRBV27,CASSLSAGHDQPQHF,TGTGCCAGCAGTTTATCGGCAGGACATGATCAGCCCCAGCATTTT
TRBD2,TRBJ2-3,.,TRBV2,CASSVPSGASSTDTQYF,TGTGCCAGCAGTGTCCCTAGCGGGGCCTCTAGCACAGATACGCAGTATTTT
TRBD1,TRBJ1-1,.,TRBV2,CASRPWTGRGKAEAFF,TGTGCCAGCAGGCCCTGGACAGGGCGGGGTAAGGCTGAAGCTTTCTTT
TRBD2,TRBJ2-3,few,TRBV29-1,CSVEPAGGTDTQYF,TGCAGCGTTGAACCAGCGGGAGGAACAGATACGCAGTATTTT
.,TRBJ2-7,once,TRBV6-1,CASSEAWGLSYEQYF,TGTGCCAGCAGTGAAGCCTGGGGACTCTCCTACGAGCAGTACTTC
.,TRBJ2-3,.,TRBV2,CASSYSTDTQYF,TGTGCCAGCAGCTACTCCACAGATACGCAGTATTTT
TRBD2,TRBJ2-5,few,TRBV19,CASSMPSGVPRETQYF,TGTGCCAGTAGTATGCCTAGCGGGGTCCCCAGGGAGACCCAGTACTTC
.,TRBJ1-4,.,TRBV21-1,CASSTGSRGREKLFF,TGTGCCAGCAGCACGGGAAGCAGGGGGCGCGAAAAACTGTTTTTT
.,TRBJ1-5,.,TRBV7-2,CASSSPGSNQPQHF,TGTGCCAGCAGCTCTCCCGGGAGCAATCAGCCCCAGCATTTT
TRBD1,TRBJ1-1,.,TRBV15,CATSRDPLGRTGGGRNTEAFF,TGTGCCACCAGCAGAGATCCCCTAGGGAGGACAGGGGGAGGTAGGAACACTGAAGCTTTCTTT
.,TRBJ2-4,once,TRBV2,CASRDLAKNIQYF,TGTGCCAGCAGGGACTTAGCCAAAAACATTCAGTACTTC
.,TRBJ1-2,.,TRBV27,CASSSSPRGIYGYTF,TGTGCCAGCAGTTCCTCACCTAGGGGGATCTATGGCTACACCTTC
.,TRBJ1-1,.,TRBV5-1,CASSLSQGQNTEAFF,TGCGCCAGCAGCTTAAGCCAGGGGCAGAACACTGAAGCTTTCTTT
TRBD1,TRBJ2-5,.,TRBV7-2,CASNRQGEETQYF,TGTGCCAGCAATCGACAGGGAGAAGAGACCCAGTACTTC
.,TRBJ2-1,few,TRBV11-2,CASSLTTGLTSSYNEQFF,TGTGCCAGCAGCTTAACAACGGGACTTACGAGCTCCTACAATGAGCAGTTCTTC
TRBD1,TRBJ2-1,.,TRBV6-6,CASSYAGTGNEQFF,TGTGCCAGCAGTTACGCAGGGACAGGCAATGAGCAGTTCTTC
.,TRBJ1-1,.,TRBV18,CASSVQEAPGITEAFF,TGTGCCAGCTCCGTCCAAGAGGCTCCGGGTATCACTGAAGCTTTCTTT
.,TRBJ2-7,few,TRBV5-5,CASSLVSGGLSYEQYF,TGTGCCAGCAGCTTGGTATCTGGCGGCCTCTCCTACGAGCAGTACTTC
.,TRBJ2-5,.,TRBV29-1,CSVVAEYQETQYF,TGCAGCGTCGTCGCCGAGTACCAAGAGACCCAGTACTTC
.,TRBJ2-1,.,TRBV5-1,CASSLFRANEQFF,TGCGCCAGCAGCTTATTCCGAGCCAATGAGCAGTTCTTC
TRBD1,TRBJ1-3,.,TRBV18,CASSLDRGPGNTIYF,TGTGCCAGCTCACTGGACAGGGGGCCTGGAAACACCATATATTTT
.,TRBJ1-2,.,TRBV18,CASSPAQVSNNYGYTF,TGTGCCAGCTCACCGGCCCAGGTATCGAATAACTATGGCTACACCTTC
TRBD2,TRBJ2-1,.,TRBV9,CASSVLAADNEQFF,TGTGCCAGCAGCGTACTAGCGGCAGACAATGAGCAGTTCTTC
TRBD2,TRBJ2-1,.,TRBV24-1,CATRRSGLAIDEQFF,TGTGCCACCAGACGATCGGGACTAGCGATTGATGAGCAGTTCTTC
.,TRBJ1-1,.,TRBV15,CATSRDGNSGTEAFF,TGTGCCACCAGCAGAGATGGTAACAGCGGTACTGAAGCTTTCTTT
TRBD2,TRBJ2-3,.,TRBV5-1,CASSPLWGGSTDTQYF,TGCGCCAGCAGCCCCCTATGGGGGGGGAGCACAGATACGCAGTATTTT
TRBD1,TRBJ1-5,.,TRBV19,CASGSGTGGSNQPQHF,TGTGCCAGTGGCTCCGGGACAGGCGGAAGCAATCAGCCCCAGCATTTT
.,TRBJ2-1,.,TRBV19,CASTLSGTYNEQFF,TGTGCCAGTACCCTTAGCGGAACCTACAATGAGCAGTTCTTC
.,TRBJ1-3,.,TRBV12-3/TRBV12-4,CASSSIGNTIYF,TGTGCCAGCAGTTCTATTGGAAACACCATATATTTT
TRBD1,TRBJ1-1,.,TRBV5-1,CASKLGGMNTEAFF,TGCGCCAGCAAACTAGGGGGCATGAACACTGAAGCTTTCTTT
.,TRBJ1-2,.,TRBV6-5,CASSYGGRGGYTF,TGTGCCAGCAGTTACGGAGGAAGAGGTGGCTACACCTTC
TRBD1,TRBJ1-5,.,TRBV2,CASSGDRILNQPQHF,TGTGCCAGCAGTGGGGACAGAATCCTCAATCAGCCCCAGCATTTT
.,TRBJ1-6,once,TRBV18,CASSPTESSSPLHF,TGTGCCAGCTCACCCACGGAGAGCTCTTCACCCCTCCACTTT
TRBD2,TRBJ2-1,.,TRBV9,CASSEGLAVTWQFF,TGTGCCAGCAGCGAGGGACTAGCGGTGACCTGGCAGTTCTTC
.,TRBJ1-2,.,TRBV12-3/TRBV12-4,CASSLVENYGYTF,TGTGCCAGCAGTTTAGTGGAGAACTATGGCTACACCTTC
TRBD1,TRBJ2-7,.,TRBV10-2,CASSSPGQGSHEQYF,TGCGCCAGCAGCTCCCCGGGACAGGGCTCCCACGAGCAGTACTTC
TRBD1,TRBJ2-1,.,TRBV13,CASSWDRSSYNEQFF,TGTGCCAGCAGCTGGGACAGGAGCTCCTACAATGAGCAGTTCTTC
.,TRBJ2-2,.,TRBV21-1,CASSKSPLAGVCGELFF,TGTGCCAGCAGCAAATCACCTCTAGCGGGAGTGTGCGGGGAGCTGTTTTTT
.,TRBJ2-1,.,TRBV7-9,CASSQMASDNEQFF,TGTGCCAGCAGCCAGATGGCCTCCGACAATGAGCAGTTCTTC
.,TRBJ2-5,.,TRBV11-2,CASSLEEIQYF,TGTGCCAGCAGCTTAGAGGAGATCCAGTACTTC
.,TRBJ1-2,.,TRBV20-1,CSASGRADGYTF,TGCAGTGCTAGTGGCAGGGCGGATGGCTACACCTTC
TRBD1,TRBJ1-1,.,TRBV11-1,CASSYRGRTEAFF,TGTGCCAGCAGCTACAGGGGACGGACTGAAGCTTTCTTT
.,TRBJ1-1,.,TRBV20-1,CSASSGQSRTEAFF,TGCAGTGCTAGTTCTGGGCAGTCGAGAACTGAAGCTTTCTTT
.,TRBJ2-7,.,TRBV9,CASSVGGAPGQPYEQYF,TGTGCCAGCAGCGTAGGGGGGGCTCCGGGACAGCCCTACGAGCAGTACTTC
.,TRBJ1-1,.,TRBV5-1,CASSWGLGTEAFF,TGCGCCAGCAGCTGGGGGCTCGGAACTGAAGCTTTCTTT
.,TRBJ2-5,.,TRBV11-3,CASSGSLGLETQYF,TGTGCCAGCAGCGGGAGCCTCGGACTGGAGACCCAGTACTTC
.,TRBJ2-1,once,TRBV6-2/TRBV6-3,CASSYLQDSYNEQFF,TGTGCCAGCAGTTACCTCCAGGACAGCTACAATGAGCAGTTCTTC
TRBD2,TRBJ2-1,once,TRBV19,CASSTSGNWFF,TGTGCCAGTAGCACAAGCGGGAACTGGTTCTTC
.,TRBJ2-4,.,TRBV6-5,CASSAVKNIQYF,TGTGCCAGCAGCGCGGTAAAAAACATTCAGTACTTC
TRBD1,TRBJ2-7,few,TRBV11-3,CASSPTDRVDEQYF,TGTGCCAGCAGCCCGACGGACAGGGTCGACGAGCAGTACTTC
.,TRBJ1-3,.,TRBV9,CASSVDGSGNTIYF,TGTGCCAGCAGCGTAGATGGCAGTGGAAACACCATATATTTT
.,TRBJ1-1,.,TRBV12-3/TRBV12-4,CASSSRGNTEAFF,TGTGCCAGCAGTTCCAGGGGGAACACTGAAGCTTTCTTT
TRBD1,TRBJ1-5,.,TRBV18,CASSSGGNPQHF,TGTGCCAGCTCATCAGGGGGCAATCCCCAGCATTTT